Below, 30 T cell receptor beta chains from the same sample are listed, as sequenced in a study of human T cells and chemical hapten exposure. Documented time point: pre-sensitization, week 0. The treatment is: therapeutic diphenylcyclopropenone sensitization with weekly scalp DPC. One entry per CDR3 protein, called by TCRdb with MiXCR from the RACE reads. This sample has 30,000 to 40,000 distinct CDR3 sequences, with roughly 7.2% found just once. The sample consisted of whole blood, taken in connection with sensitization to the hapten diphenylcyclopropenone (DPC). The receptors stem from a woman between 45 and 60 years old with alopecia areata. Some clones in this sample may be carry-over from other donors' samples.

This clonotype was recorded at least ten times. This chain connects TRBV5-5 to TRBJ1-5; a weak D match, TRBD1 (6 bases). The CDR3 contains 15 residues. Germline V gene sequence: CDR1 SGHKS, CDR2 YYEKEE (reference sequence). V lost 1 base and J lost 6, with 14 bases in between. CDR3 nucleotide sequence: TGTGCCAGCAGCTTGTGGGCAGGGGCAGGTCAGCCCCAGCATTTT. Translating it yields CASSLWAGAGQPQHF.

The chain is built from TRBV19 and TRBJ2-3; D is ambiguous. V gave up 6 bases and J gave up 1 base, with 11 bases separating them. CDR3 length equals 14 residues. The V gene's germline CDR1 is LNHDA and CDR2 SQIVND (reference sequence). The CDR3 loop is CASRSPGGTDTQYF. The CDR3 DNA reads TGTGCCAGTAGGTCGCCAGGAGGCACAGATACGCAGTATTTT.

In this sample, this clonotype turned up many times. This chain uses TRBV9 with TRBJ2-2; D is undetermined. CDR1 SGDLS and CDR2 YYNGEE come from the germline V gene. V shed 0 bases and J shed 7 bases, with 4 bases lying between them. CDR3 length equals 12 residues. DNA for the CDR3: TGTGCCAGCAGCGTAGAGCTCGGGGAGCTGTTTTTT. Its protein product is CASSVELGELFF.

This clonotype was seen repeatedly, ten times or more. The chain combines TRBV5-6 with TRBJ1-1; maybe TRBD1 (5 bases). Germline-derived CDR1 and CDR2 are SGHDT and YYEEEE. V was shortened by 1 base and J by 3 bases, with 13 bases between the two germline ends. The CDR3 is 15 residues long. The CDR3 coding sequence is TGTGCCAGCAGCTTGCAGGGCCCGGTGCACACTGAAGCTTTCTTT. It is translated as CASSLQGPVHTEAFF.

This clonotype was picked up many times. The chain carries TRBV10-3 and TRBJ2-7; possible D gene TRBD1, 6 bases. Between the trimmed V and J ends, which lost 10 bases and 0 bases, there was a span of 13 bases. CDR1 ENHRY and CDR2 SYGVKD come from the germline V gene. This CDR3 contains 13 residues. The CDR3 DNA is TGTGCCACCCCGGGACATAACTCCTACGAGCAGTACTTC. Translated: CATPGHNSYEQYF.

Many counts were recorded for this clonotype. The J gene is TRBJ2-3, the V gene TRBV4-3; D could derive from TRBD1 or TRBD2 (6 bases each). Per the germline V gene, CDR1 is LGHNA and CDR2 is YSLEER. V lost 1 base to trimming and J lost 4 bases, with 12 bases between them. The CDR3 is made up of 15 amino acids. This CDR3 reads CASSQGGGPPDTQYF. For the CDR3, the DNA is TGCGCCAGCAGCCAAGGAGGGGGGCCCCCAGATACGCAGTATTTT.

The genes are TRBV7-3 and TRBJ1-1; D unresolved. The length of the CDR3 is 13 residues. Trimming cost V 5 bases and J 1 base, with 8 bases left between them. CDR1 and CDR2 from the germline V gene are SGHTA and FQGTGA. CDR3 residues: CASSAMRNTEAFF. Here the CDR3 DNA reads TGTGCCAGCAGCGCCATGAGGAACACTGAAGCTTTCTTT.

This chain links TRBV28 with TRBJ1-1; D possibly corresponds to TRBD1 (5 bases). V was pared by 6 bases and J by 5 bases, with 13 bases between. The germline V gene has CDR1 MDHEN and CDR2 SYDVKM. CDR3 size: 13 residues. In nucleotides, the CDR3 is TGTGCCAGCAGCTTTGCAGGGAGTACTGAAGCTTTCTTT. Translation: CASSFAGSTEAFF.

This clonotype was detected only a few times. The V call is TRBV29-1, the J call TRBJ1-1, with D uncertain. Looked up from germline, CDR1 is SQVTM and CDR2 is ANQGSEA. With 6 bases removed from V and 2 bases from J, the gap between germline ends came to 4 bases. This CDR3 is built from 10 residues. CDR3 sequence reads: CSVYNTEAFF. CDR3 nucleotide sequence: TGCAGCGTCTACAACACTGAAGCTTTCTTT.

The chain links TRBV6-2 or TRBV6-3 to TRBJ2-2; 8 bases are a match to TRBD2. The junction had 5 bases not matched to a gene; V was cut back by 0 bases and J by 5 bases. Germline loops: CDR1 MNHEY, CDR2 SVGEGT. The CDR3 sequence is 16 residues long. CDR3 DNA: TGTGCCAGCAGTTACTCGGGGCCTAGCGGGACCGGGGAGCTGTTTTTT. The encoded protein is CASSYSGPSGTGELFF.

CDR3 region: CASSSQGGSYNEQFF. CDR3 sequence (DNA): TGCGCCAGCAGCTCACAGGGTGGGTCGTACAATGAGCAGTTCTTC. V and J are TRBV5-1 and TRBJ2-1; the D gene is possibly TRBD1 (6 bases). V was trimmed by 3 bases and J by 4 bases, leaving 14 bases between them. Germline-derived CDR1 and CDR2 are SGHRS and YFSETQ. There are 15 residues in the CDR3.

This clonotype was counted between two and nine times. The genes are TRBV12-3 or TRBV12-4 and TRBJ2-7, with 11 nucleotides matching TRBD1. V shed 7 bases and J 3 bases; nucleotides not matched to a gene: 8. CDR3 size: 15 residues. CDR3 bases: TGTGCCAGCACCCCCCAGGGGACAGGGGGCTACGAGCAGTACTTC. Translating it yields CASTPQGTGGYEQYF.

The chain uses TRBV7-8 and TRBJ2-7; 7 bases map to TRBD1. The J segment lost 3 bases and the V segment lost 4 bases, leaving 6 bases of the junction unmatched. The germline CDR1 and CDR2 sequences are SGHVS and FQNEAQ. The CDR3 totals 14 residues. The CDR3 reads CASSSPGQLYEQYF. The CDR3 DNA reads TGTGCCAGCAGCTCTCCGGGACAGCTCTACGAGCAGTACTTC. The variable domain in full, completed from reference TRBV7-8 and TRBJ2-7, reads GAGVSQSPRYKVAKRGQDVALRCDPISGHVSLFWYQQALGQGPEFLTYFQNEAQLDKSGLPSDRFFAERPEGSVSTLKIQRTQQEDSAVYLCASSSPGQLYEQYFGPGTRLTVT.

This clonotype was picked up many times. The rearrangement links TRBV7-2 to TRBJ2-3, with TRBD2 as a possible D gene (6 bases). Germline-derived CDR1 and CDR2 are SGHTA and FQGNSA. The V gene lost 5 bases and the J gene lost 5 bases, with 8 bases spanning the gap. This CDR3 has 12 amino acids. The CDR3 sequence is CASSLSGDTQYF. CDR3 sequence (DNA): TGTGCCAGCAGCCTTAGCGGAGATACGCAGTATTTT.

This clonotype was observed at least ten times. The rearrangement links TRBV27 to TRBJ2-1, with 12 bases that match TRBD2. Trimming removed 10 bases from V and 12 bases from J; junction bases left unmatched: 7. The CDR3 runs to 12 residues. Looked up from germline, CDR1 is MNHEY and CDR2 is SMNVEV (reference sequence). The CDR3 bases are TGTGCCACCCCCGGACTAGCGGGGCGGCAGTTCTTC. Residues: CATPGLAGRQFF.

This clonotype was seen ten or more times. The V gene is TRBV6-6, the J gene TRBJ1-4; D perhaps matches TRBD1 (5 bases). This CDR3 contains 15 residues. Deletions cut 6 bases from V and 4 bases from J, with 15 bases between. The germline V gene has CDR1 MNHNY and CDR2 SVGAGI (reference sequence). The CDR3 spells CASSPTVSGNEKLFF. The CDR3 DNA reads as TGTGCCAGCAGCCCGACAGTCTCGGGTAATGAAAAACTGTTTTTT.

This clonotype was observed a handful of times. The chain combines TRBV28 with TRBJ1-5; no clear D gene. The V gene lost 8 bases and the J gene lost 7 bases, with 0 bases spanning the gap. Germline CDR1 is MDHEN and CDR2 is SYDVKM. This CDR3 has 8 residues. CDR3 sequence reads: CASQPQHF. The DNA of the CDR3 is TGTGCCAGCCAGCCCCAGCATTTT.

This clonotype showed up many times. The chain carries TRBV18 and TRBJ1-5, with D uncertain. Trimming removed 4 bases from V and 5 bases from J, with 6 bases in between. Germline-derived CDR1 and CDR2 are KGHSH and LQKENI. There are 12 residues in the CDR3. In nucleotides, the CDR3 is TGTGCCAGCTCACTACCGGATCAGCCCCAGCATTTT. It is translated as CASSLPDQPQHF. Full variable domain (missing parts from reference TRBV18 and TRBJ1-5): NAGVMQNPRHLVRRRGQEARLRCSPMKGHSHVYWYRQLPEEGLKFMVYLQKENIIDESGMPKERFSAEFPKEGPSILRIQQVVRGDSAAYFCASSLPDQPQHFGDGTRLSIL.

In this sample, this clonotype turned up many times. This chain joins TRBV3-1 and TRBJ2-5; no clear D. The V gene lost 1 base and the J gene lost 9 bases, with 15 bases spanning the gap. CDR1 is LGHDT, CDR2 YNNKEL, per germline (reference sequence). The CDR3 spans 14 residues. The DNA of the CDR3 is TGTGCCAGCAGCCAAGGGCGAAATATGGTCCCCCAGTACTTC. As protein: CASSQGRNMVPQYF.

This clonotype has at least ten counts. This rearrangement joins TRBV18 to TRBJ1-5; TRBD1 matches 7 bases. This CDR3 is 14 amino acids long. Germline V gene lookup returns CDR1 KGHSH and CDR2 LQKENI. The junction had 7 bases not matched to a gene; V was cut back by 6 bases and J by 5 bases. CDR3 amino acids: CASSPEGADQPQHF. The CDR3 region has the DNA TGTGCCAGCTCCCCGGAGGGGGCCGATCAGCCCCAGCATTTT.

This clonotype has a handful of counts. The chain couples TRBV3-1 to TRBJ1-2; D uncertain. The germline V gene encodes CDR1 LGHDT and CDR2 YNNKEL (reference sequence). Trimming left V 1 base short and J 8 bases short, with 8 bases between. The CDR3 totals 12 residues. Here the CDR3 DNA reads TGTGCCAGCAGCCAAGGAGGGCACGGCTACACCTTC. This translates into CASSQGGHGYTF.

The rearrangement uses TRBV10-3 and TRBJ2-2; 11 nucleotides align to TRBD2. The CDR3 has 17 amino acids. With 2 bases clipped from V and 7 bases from J, the junction kept 9 bases outside the gene matches. Germline values: CDR1 ENHRY, CDR2 SYGVKD. CDR3 in DNA: TGTGCCATCAGTGAGCCGGGGACTAGCGGAAGTGGCGGGGAGCTGTTTTTT. Protein: CAISEPGTSGSGGELFF.

The chain uses TRBV7-3 and TRBJ1-1; 7 bases are shared with TRBD1. CDR1 SGHTA and CDR2 FQGTGA come from the germline V gene. CDR3 length equals 14 residues. Trimming removed 2 bases from V and 2 bases from J; junction bases left unmatched: 2. The CDR3 region is CASSLQGVNTEAFF. The CDR3 DNA reads as TGTGCCAGCAGCTTACAGGGGGTAAACACTGAAGCTTTCTTT.

This chain links TRBV7-2 with TRBJ1-2, with TRBD1 matching 8 bases. V was pared by 4 bases and J by 4 bases, with 5 bases of the junction left unmatched. Germline loops: CDR1 SGHTA, CDR2 FQGNSA. This CDR3 has 14 residues. This CDR3 is CASSSGTGGYGYTF. CDR3 DNA: TGTGCCAGCAGCTCTGGGACAGGAGGCTATGGCTACACCTTC.

Only a few counts were recorded for this clonotype. The chain uses TRBV9 and TRBJ2-1, with 12 bases aligning to TRBD2. The J segment lost 6 bases and the V segment lost 0 bases, leaving 4 bases of the junction unmatched. The CDR3 covers 16 residues. The germline CDR1 and CDR2 sequences are SGDLS and YYNGEE. CDR3 DNA: TGTGCCAGCAGCGTAGGCCTAGCGGGAGGGCCCAATGAGCAGTTCTTC. It yields the protein CASSVGLAGGPNEQFF.

The chain has TRBV7-3 and TRBJ2-7; 11 nucleotides line up with TRBD2. The germline gives CDR1 SGHTA, CDR2 FQGTGA. V was clipped by 5 bases and J by 7 bases; unmatched bases: 13. This CDR3 has 16 amino acids. As DNA, the CDR3 is TGTGCCAGCAGCGCCCAACCGGGACTAGCGGTCGGGGAGCAGTACTTC. Translated: CASSAQPGLAVGEQYF. The whole variable domain, filled in from reference TRBV7-3 and TRBJ2-7, reads GAGVSQTPSNKVTEKGKYVELRCDPISGHTALYWYRQSLGQGPEFLIYFQGTGAADDSGLPNDRFFAVRPEGSVSTLKIQRTERGDSAVYLCASSAQPGLAVGEQYFGPGTRLTVT.

This clonotype was picked up many times. J is TRBJ2-1 and V is TRBV29-1; no clear D. The CDR3 loop spans 11 amino acids. Trimming cost V 3 bases and J 8 bases, with 8 bases left between them. Looked up from germline, CDR1 is SQVTM and CDR2 is ANQGSEA. This CDR3 reads CSVDLEYEQFF. Here the CDR3 DNA reads TGCAGCGTTGACCTCGAGTATGAGCAGTTCTTC.

In its sample, this clonotype was seen many times. V and J are TRBV12-3 or TRBV12-4 and TRBJ1-5, with D unclear. The CDR3 runs to 16 residues. Trimming took off 5 bases at V and 2 bases at J, with 16 bases between the two ends. CDR3 DNA: TGTGCCAGCAGTGGGTCGTGGGGATTGGGCAATCAGCCCCAGCATTTT. Amino acid sequence: CASSGSWGLGNQPQHF.

The CDR3, as DNA: TGCAGTGCTAGAGTCGGGGCCCTTGGAGCTACCTTC. It is translated as CSARVGALGATF. The rearrangement joins TRBV20-1 to TRBJ1-2; weak D call: TRBD1 (5 bases). Germline CDR1 is DFQATT and CDR2 is SNEGSKA (reference sequence). Trimming cost V 1 base and J 14 bases, with 17 bases left between them. The CDR3 runs 12 residues.

This clonotype was observed at least ten times. V is TRBV29-1 and J is TRBJ1-1; unclear D gene. Germline CDR1 and CDR2: SQVTM and ANQGSEA. CDR3 length: 10 amino acids. V dropped 7 bases and J dropped 1 base, with 4 bases sitting between them. The CDR3 protein is CSGSNTEAFF. For the CDR3, the DNA is TGCAGCGGATCGAACACTGAAGCTTTCTTT. The full variable domain, in which reference TRBV29-1 and TRBJ1-1 provide the parts outside the CDR3, is SAVISQKPSRDICQRGTSLTIQCQVDSQVTMMFWYRQQPGQSLTLIATANQGSEATYESGFVIDKFPISRPNLTFSTLTVSNMSPEDSSIYLCSGSNTEAFFGQGTRLTVV.